The clone carrying this TCR beta chain came up a few times. Genes and germline come from the mouse. The observed sequence ends 4 residues before the CDR3 terminus, with the missing tail filled in from the germline J gene. Isolated RNA was reverse transcribed into cDNA used as the sequencing template. Method: immunoSEQ multiplex PCR; TCRdb's copy keeps in-frame clones and lacks some. The specimen has around 100,000 clones, none found just once. This specimen belongs to a study of CD8+ T cells in alopecia areata. Whole-study context: Donor skin was harvested from roughly 6-12-month-old C3H/HeJ mice with spontaneous alopecia and grafted onto approximately 7-11-week-old female C3H/HeJ recipients.

V was shortened by 5 bases and J by 0 bases, with 11 bases between the two germline ends. Germline V gene lookup returns CDR1 MNHDT and CDR2 YYDKIL. There are 14 residues in the CDR3. The source is a C3H/HeJ mouse with alopecia areata. This mouse strain has H2-k as its MHC haplotype. The V call is TRBV17, the J call TRBJ2-7; possible D gene TRBD1, 6 bases. Material: lesional skin. The CDR3 is CASSLDSNSYEQYF. CDR3 DNA, as far as it was read: TGTGCTAGCAGTCTGGACAGTAACTCCTAT.